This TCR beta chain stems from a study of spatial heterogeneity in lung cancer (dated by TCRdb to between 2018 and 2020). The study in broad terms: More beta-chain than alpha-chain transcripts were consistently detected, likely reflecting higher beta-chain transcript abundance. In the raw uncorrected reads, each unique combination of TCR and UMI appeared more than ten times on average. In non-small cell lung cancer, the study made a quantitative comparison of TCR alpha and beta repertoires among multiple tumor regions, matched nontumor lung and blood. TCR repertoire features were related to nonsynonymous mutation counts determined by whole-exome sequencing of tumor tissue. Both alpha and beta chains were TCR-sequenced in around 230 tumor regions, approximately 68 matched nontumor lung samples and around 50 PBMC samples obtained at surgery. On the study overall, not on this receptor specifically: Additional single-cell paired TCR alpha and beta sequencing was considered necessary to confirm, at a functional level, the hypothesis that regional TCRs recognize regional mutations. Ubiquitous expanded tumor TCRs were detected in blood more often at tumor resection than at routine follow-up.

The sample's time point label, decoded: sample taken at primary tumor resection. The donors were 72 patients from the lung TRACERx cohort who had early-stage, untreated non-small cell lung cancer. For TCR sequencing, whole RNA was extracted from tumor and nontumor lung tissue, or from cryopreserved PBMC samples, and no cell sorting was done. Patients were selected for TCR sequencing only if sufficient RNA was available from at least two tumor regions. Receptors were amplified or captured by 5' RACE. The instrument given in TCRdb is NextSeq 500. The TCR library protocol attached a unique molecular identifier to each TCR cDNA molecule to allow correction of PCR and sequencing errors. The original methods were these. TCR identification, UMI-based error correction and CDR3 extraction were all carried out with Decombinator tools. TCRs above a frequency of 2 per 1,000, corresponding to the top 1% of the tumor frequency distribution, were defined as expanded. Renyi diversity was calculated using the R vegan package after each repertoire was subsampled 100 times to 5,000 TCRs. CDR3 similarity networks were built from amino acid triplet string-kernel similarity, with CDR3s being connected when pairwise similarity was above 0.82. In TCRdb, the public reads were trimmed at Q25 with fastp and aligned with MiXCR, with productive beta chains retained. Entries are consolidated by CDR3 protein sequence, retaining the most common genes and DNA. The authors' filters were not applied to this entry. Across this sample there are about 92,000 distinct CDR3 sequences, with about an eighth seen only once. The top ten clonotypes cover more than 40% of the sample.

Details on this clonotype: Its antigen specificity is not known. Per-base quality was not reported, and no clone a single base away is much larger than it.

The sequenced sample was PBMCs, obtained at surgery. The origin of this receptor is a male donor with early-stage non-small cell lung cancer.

The bases are TGTGCCAGCAGCTTAGAACAGGGAGAAAAACTGTTTTTT. Translated, it gives CASSLEQGEKLFF. The chain joins TRBV7-9 to TRBJ1-4; the D segment could be TRBD1, given 6 matching bases. In the germline V gene (reference sequence), CDR1 corresponds to SEHNR and CDR2 to FQNEAQ. V sheds 1 base and J sheds 8 bases, leaving 8 bases between their ends. The CDR3, from cysteine to phenylalanine, totals 13 residues. The sequence is cut down to CDR3 DNA, 39 bases in frame from base 1.